The sequence of this T cell receptor beta chain was determined in a study of shared clonotypes between healthy human individuals. The method was immunoSEQ multiplex PCR; TCRdb's version includes in-frame clones alone and lacks a portion of them. The repertoire consists of 2 million to 2.5 million clones, with around 93% occurring once and the leading ten covering around 0.35%. The CDR3 has 17 residues. Deletions cut 0 bases from V and 2 bases from J, with 17 bases between. Germline loops: CDR1 SGHTA, CDR2 FQGTGA. The CD4+ fraction was divided into a CD45RA+ naive subset and a CD45RA-negative memory subset.

This chain links TRBV7-3 with TRBJ2-7; TRBD1 is a possible D gene (6 bases). Sample: naive CD4+ T cells from PBMCs. Regarding subset: CD45RA+ positively selected. The source of this sequence is a man aged 18 to 30 in good health. Some clones in this sample may be carry-over from other donors' samples. CDR3 sequence reads: CASSLTSNRVLPYEQYF. The DNA for the CDR3 is TGTGCCAGCAGCTTAACGTCAAACAGGGTACTTCCCTACGAGCAGTACTTC.